A single sample gave rise to the 17 T cell receptor beta chains below, sequenced in a study of blood T cell repertoires in COVID-19. Clones were read by immunoSEQ multiplex PCR, and TCRdb kept only the in-frame ones, dropping some. The sample records around 230,000 clones, approximately 83% being singletons. Sequencing was done on a sample of peripheral blood. These receptors came from a middle-aged woman with active or convalescent COVID-19.

The sample holds a few counts of this clone. The chain is built from TRBV6-1 and TRBJ2-6; D possibly corresponds to TRBD1 (6 bases). CDR3 length: 17 amino acids. CDR1 is MNHNS, CDR2 SASEGT, per germline. Trimming pared 6 bases from V and 0 bases from J, leaving 15 bases between. The CDR3 DNA is TGTGCCAGCAGAGAATCGGGACAACCCTCTGGGGCCAACGTCCTGACTTTC. It yields the protein CASRESGQPSGANVLTF.

V usage is TRBV12-5 and J usage is TRBJ1-3; tentatively, D is TRBD1 (5 bases). Germline CDR1 and CDR2: LGHNT and FRNRAP. V was shortened by 2 bases and J by 4 bases, with 18 bases between the two germline ends. This CDR3 contains 17 residues. DNA for the CDR3: TGTGCTAGTGGTTTGTACTCGGGGGGTCTTTCGGGAAACACCATATATTTT. This sequence encodes CASGLYSGGLSGNTIYF.

This rearrangement joins TRBV4-3 to TRBJ2-6; 9 positions agree with TRBD1. The CDR3 totals 19 residues. CDR1 LGHNA and CDR2 YSLEER come from the germline V gene. The V and J ends lost 0 bases and 0 bases, in that order; junction bases with no gene match: 6. The CDR3 DNA reads TGCGCCAGCAGCCAAGATCGAGGACAGGGGTTCTCTGGGGCCAACGTCCTGACTTTC. It translates to CASSQDRGQGFSGANVLTF.

As concerns this clone: A junction end diverges from the germline sequence, so it may reflect a read error. This chain joins TRBV25-1 and TRBJ2-1; 10 positions match TRBD2. The germline gives CDR1 MGHDK, CDR2 SYGVNS. There are 18 residues in the CDR3. CDR3 in DNA: TGTGCCAGCACTGAAGGCGGGACTAGCGCGAGCTCCTACAATGAGCAGTTCTTC. This codes for CASTEGGTSASSYNEQFF.

This clone was detected only once. The V and J genes are TRBV9 and TRBJ2-1, with 7 bases identical to TRBD1. This CDR3 has 16 amino acids. In germline, CDR1 is SGDLS, CDR2 YYNGEE. Losses at the gene ends were 3 bases for V and 0 bases for J; bases not matched to a gene: 6. The CDR3: CASSEGAVSSYNEQFF. CDR3 in DNA: TGTGCCAGCAGCGAGGGGGCGGTTAGCTCCTACAATGAGCAGTTCTTC.

This chain connects TRBV11-2 to TRBJ1-5; D ambiguous. The germline V and J ends were trimmed by 0 bases and 5 bases, with 5 bases remaining between them. Germline V CDR1 and CDR2: SGHAT, FQNNGV. The CDR3 has 13 amino acids. The DNA of the CDR3 is TGTGCCAGCAGCTTAGAGAGGGATCAGCCCCAGCATTTT. This gives the protein CASSLERDQPQHF.

The rearrangement joins TRBV4-3 to TRBJ1-5; D remains ambiguous. The CDR3 spans 13 residues. Trimming removed 0 bases at V and 6 bases at J, with 6 bases between. CDR1 and CDR2 (germline): LGHNA, YSLEER. The CDR3 reads CASSQDRFQPQHF. For the CDR3, the DNA is TGCGCCAGCAGCCAAGACCGGTTTCAGCCCCAGCATTTT.

This clone showed up just a few times. The chain joins TRBV9 to TRBJ2-1; a weak D match, TRBD1 (5 bases). The CDR3 is 14 residues long. V shed 5 bases and J shed 5 bases, with 14 bases lying between them. CDR1 and CDR2 (germline): SGDLS, YYNGEE. CDR3 protein: CASRQGSIDNEQFF. The CDR3 nucleotides read TGTGCCAGCAGGCAGGGCTCAATTGACAATGAGCAGTTCTTC.

The V gene is TRBV28, the J gene TRBJ2-7; D possibly corresponds to TRBD1 (6 bases). From germline, CDR1 is MDHEN and CDR2 SYDVKM. There are 14 residues in the CDR3. Trimming pared 6 bases from V and 5 bases from J, leaving 17 bases between. The CDR3 sequence is CASSPLGGLDEQYF. CDR3 coding DNA: TGTGCCAGCAGCCCCCTAGGGGGTCTCGACGAGCAGTACTTC.

The V and J genes are TRBV9 and TRBJ2-7, with no clear D. Germline CDR1 is SGDLS and CDR2 is YYNGEE. The CDR3 spans 15 residues. The V end lost 0 bases, the J end lost 2 bases, and 12 bases lay between the germline ends. CDR3 nucleotides: TGTGCCAGCAGCGTAGCTCCGGGTGAGGCCTACGAGCAGTACTTC. This codes for CASSVAPGEAYEQYF. The full variable domain, rest sourced from reference TRBV9 and TRBJ2-7, is DSGVTQTPKHLITATGQRVTLRCSPRSGDLSVYWYQQSLDQGLQFLIQYYNGEERAKGNILERFSAQQFPDLHSELNLSSLELGDSALYFCASSVAPGEAYEQYFGPGTRLTVT.

The rearrangement uses TRBV12-3 or TRBV12-4 and TRBJ2-7; possible D gene TRBD1, 5 bases. V was shortened by 5 bases and J by 4 bases, with 12 bases between the two germline ends. CDR3 length equals 13 residues. The CDR3 nucleotides are TGTGCCAGCAGTCATAGGAAGGGGTACGAGCAGTACTTC. Its translation is CASSHRKGYEQYF.

J is TRBJ1-4 and V is TRBV18; TRBD1 might be the D (5 bases). Germline V gives CDR1 KGHSH, CDR2 LQKENI. Trimming removed 3 bases from V and 0 bases from J, with 11 bases in between. This CDR3 comprises 16 residues. In DNA form, the CDR3 reads TGTGCCAGCTCACCGGAGGGGAGCGCAACTAATGAAAAACTGTTTTTT. As protein: CASSPEGSATNEKLFF. The variable domain in full, completed from reference TRBV18 and TRBJ1-4, reads NAGVMQNPRHLVRRRGQEARLRCSPMKGHSHVYWYRQLPEEGLKFMVYLQKENIIDESGMPKERFSAEFPKEGPSILRIQQVVRGDSAAYFCASSPEGSATNEKLFFGSGTQLSVL.

The CDR3 is CASTRQRTEAFF. CDR3 DNA: TGTGCCAGCACAAGGCAGCGGACTGAAGCTTTCTTT. The chain joins TRBV12-3 or TRBV12-4 to TRBJ1-1; D gene ambiguous. The CDR3 contains 12 residues. The germline V and J ends were trimmed by 7 bases and 5 bases, with 11 bases remaining between them.

The chain carries TRBV9 and TRBJ2-3; 10 positions match TRBD2. There are 16 residues in the CDR3. With 2 bases clipped from V and 2 bases from J, the junction kept 5 bases outside the gene matches. Germline V gene sequence: CDR1 SGDLS, CDR2 YYNGEE. The CDR3 reads CASSVLSGGLTDTQYF. The CDR3, as DNA: TGTGCCAGCAGCGTTCTTAGCGGGGGGCTCACAGATACGCAGTATTTT.

By its share, this clone is medium-sized. The chain joins TRBV2 to TRBJ2-1, with 7 positions matching TRBD2. Germline V gene data show CDR1 as SNHLY and CDR2 as FYNNEI. With V trimmed by 3 bases and J by 0 bases, 8 bases remained unmatched. The CDR3 runs 17 residues. CDR3: CASSDLAGAPSYNEQFF. CDR3 DNA sequence: TGTGCCAGCAGTGATCTCGCGGGAGCCCCCTCCTACAATGAGCAGTTCTTC.

This clone was seen a handful of times. The chain uses TRBV28 and TRBJ2-1, with TRBD1 matching over 10 bases. In germline, CDR1 is MDHEN, CDR2 SYDVKM. Unmatched junction bases numbered 9, after V lost 6 bases and J lost 4 bases. The CDR3 is 16 amino acids. The CDR3 nucleotides read TGTGCCAGCAGGAGGGACAGGGGCAACCTTTACAATGAGCAGTTCTTC. This sequence encodes CASRRDRGNLYNEQFF.

The gene calls are TRBV28 and TRBJ1-3, with 7 positions matching TRBD1. V dropped 6 bases and J dropped 0; count of bases not matched to a gene: 8. This CDR3 region has 16 residues. The V gene's germline CDR1 is MDHEN and CDR2 SYDVKM. CDR3 amino acids: CASSAPGQISGNTIYF. The CDR3 DNA follows: TGTGCCAGCAGCGCTCCGGGACAGATCTCTGGAAACACCATATATTTT. The complete variable domain, with remaining parts taken from reference TRBV28 and TRBJ1-3, reads DVKVTQSSRYLVKRTGEKVFLECVQDMDHENMFWYRQDPGLGLRLIYFSYDVKMKEKGDIPEGYSVSREKKERFSLILESASTNQTSMYLCASSAPGQISGNTIYFGEGSWLTVV.